Each of the 18 T cell receptor beta chains below was sequenced from the same sample in a study of shared clonotypes between healthy human individuals. Clones were read by immunoSEQ multiplex PCR, and TCRdb kept only the in-frame ones, dropping some. The profile shows around 2.1 million clones, around 95% of them singletons. The sequenced sample was naive CD4+ T cells sorted from blood. The subset is: CD45RA+ positively selected. These TCRs come from a man aged 18 to 29 in good health.

For this clone: This specimen includes other DNA sequences encoding the same CDR3. The chain employs TRBV19 and TRBJ1-5, with TRBD1 as a possible D gene (6 bases). Germline CDR1 reads LNHDA; CDR2 reads SQIVND (reference sequence). V was shortened by 6 bases and J by 3 bases, with 12 bases between the two germline ends. The CDR3 totals 14 residues. CDR3 sequence reads: CASRETGFNQPQHF. CDR3 nucleotides: TGTGCCAGTAGGGAAACAGGGTTCAATCAGCCCCAGCATTTT.

The chain couples TRBV28 to TRBJ1-6; no clear D gene. The CDR3 totals 12 residues. Trimming stripped 5 bases from V and 12 bases from J, with 11 bases between. Germline-derived CDR1 and CDR2 are MDHEN and SYDVKM. CDR3 in DNA: TGTGCCAGCAGTCCCATACCAAAACCCCTCCACTTT. Translation gives CASSPIPKPLHF.

This clone was detected once. This sequence joins TRBV6-6 and TRBJ2-7; the D is unclear. This CDR3 is 13 amino acids long. Germline CDR1 is MNHNY and CDR2 is SVGAGI (reference sequence). Trimming stripped 6 bases from V and 3 bases from J, with 12 bases between. The CDR3 loop reads CASSRGRGYEQYF. The CDR3 region has the DNA TGTGCCAGCAGCCGTGGCAGAGGCTACGAGCAGTACTTC.

The chain has TRBV2 and TRBJ2-1; 14 nucleotides line up with TRBD2. The CDR3 is made up of 20 amino acids. V was clipped by 4 bases and J by 0 bases; unmatched bases: 11. CDR1 and CDR2 from the germline V gene are SNHLY and FYNNEI. CDR3 DNA: TGTGCCAGCAGTGCACCGGGACTAGCGGGAGTCGGCAGCTCCTACAATGAGCAGTTCTTC. This codes for CASSAPGLAGVGSSYNEQFF.

This clone showed up just once. This chain joins TRBV7-2 and TRBJ2-1; D possibly corresponds to TRBD2 (6 bases). CDR1 and CDR2 from the germline V gene are SGHTA and FQGNSA. Trimming cost V 1 base and J 11 bases, with 15 bases left between them. This CDR3 spans 14 amino acids. CDR3 bases: TGTGCCAGCAGCTTAGACCAAAGTGGGGGGAAGCAGTTCTTC. Translated: CASSLDQSGGKQFF.

This chain joins TRBV5-4 and TRBJ1-2, with 8 bases matching TRBD1. The germline CDR1 and CDR2 sequences are SGHNT and YYREEE (reference sequence). The V gene end was trimmed by 4 bases and the J gene end by 3 bases; junction bases not matched to a gene: 5. This CDR3 comprises 14 residues. The CDR3 sequence: CASSRTGRDYGYTF. In DNA, the CDR3 is TGTGCCAGCAGCCGGACAGGGAGGGACTATGGCTACACCTTC.

With respect to this clone: Distinct nucleotide sequences in the sample also encode this CDR3. The chain joins TRBV18 to TRBJ1-2, with a tentative D call TRBD1 (6 bases). The germline V gene has CDR1 KGHSH and CDR2 LQKENI. This CDR3 spans 12 amino acids. V lost 3 bases and J 6 bases, leaving 8 bases between the germline ends. The CDR3 here is CASSPAGDGYTF. In DNA, the CDR3 is TGTGCCAGCTCACCGGCAGGGGATGGCTACACCTTC. Together with reference TRBV18 and TRBJ1-2, the CDR3 gives the full variable domain: NAGVMQNPRHLVRRRGQEARLRCSPMKGHSHVYWYRQLPEEGLKFMVYLQKENIIDESGMPKERFSAEFPKEGPSILRIQQVVRGDSAAYFCASSPAGDGYTFGSGTRLTVV.

The V gene is TRBV7-9, the J gene TRBJ2-1; no clear D gene. V was cut by 1 base and J by 10 bases, with 11 bases left in between. CDR3 length equals 13 residues. The V gene's germline CDR1 is SEHNR and CDR2 FQNEAQ (reference sequence). The chain's CDR3 is CASSLEVNGEQFF. Written as DNA, the CDR3 is TGTGCCAGCAGCTTAGAGGTAAATGGAGAGCAGTTCTTC.

The sample holds one count of this clone. This chain joins TRBV7-2 and TRBJ2-7; 8 positions match TRBD2. The V and J ends lost 5 bases and 4 bases, in that order; junction bases with no gene match: 13. Per the germline V gene, CDR1 is SGHTA and CDR2 is FQGNSA. This CDR3 has 16 amino acids. CDR3 protein: CASSPPSRGGRYEQYF. In DNA, the CDR3 is TGTGCCAGCAGCCCCCCCTCACGGGGGGGCAGATACGAGCAGTACTTC. The full variable domain, rest sourced from reference TRBV7-2 and TRBJ2-7, is GAGVSQSPSNKVTEKGKDVELRCDPISGHTALYWYRQSLGQGLEFLIYFQGNSAPDKSGLPSDRFSAERTGGSVSTLTIQRTQQEDSAVYLCASSPPSRGGRYEQYFGPGTRLTVT.

The V call is TRBV4-1, the J call TRBJ2-2; D is unclear. V was shortened by 1 base and J by 1 base, with 10 bases between the two germline ends. This CDR3 is 16 amino acids long. CDR1 is MGHRA and CDR2 is YSYEKL in the germline V gene. In DNA, the CDR3 is TGCGCCAGCAGCCAAGTTCCAGATTTGAACACCGGGGAGCTGTTTTTT. The encoded protein is CASSQVPDLNTGELFF.

V is TRBV7-2 and J is TRBJ2-2; TRBD2 matches at 9 bases. This CDR3 spans 16 amino acids. CDR1 and CDR2 (germline): SGHTA, FQGNSA. V lost 6 bases and J lost 4; bases outside the gene matches: 9. This CDR3 is CASRKEAGGGTGELFF. The CDR3 DNA reads as TGTGCCAGCAGGAAGGAAGCGGGGGGAGGCACCGGGGAGCTGTTTTTT.

CDR3 sequence (DNA): TGTGCCAGCAGCCCCCGAAGTGGGGCTGGAGGGGGCTACACCTTC. Translated: CASSPRSGAGGGYTF. The chain employs TRBV14 and TRBJ1-2; tentative D call: TRBD1 (5 bases). The germline gives CDR1 SGHDN, CDR2 FVKESK. CDR3 length: 15 residues. V was trimmed by 4 bases and J by 8 bases, leaving 20 bases between them.

The genes are TRBV18 and TRBJ2-2; 9 nucleotides align to TRBD1. This CDR3 comprises 16 residues. Germline CDR1 KGHSH, CDR2 LQKENI. V shed 3 bases, J shed 3 bases, and the junction held 5 bases outside the gene matches. The CDR3: CASSPSGTGYTGELFF. Written as DNA, the CDR3 is TGTGCCAGCTCACCCTCCGGGACAGGGTACACCGGGGAGCTGTTTTTT.

The rearrangement joins TRBV5-8 to TRBJ2-6; D call uncertain. This CDR3 is 17 amino acids long. Trimming cost V 2 bases and J 0 bases, with 12 bases left between them. Germline CDR1 and CDR2: SGHTS and YDEGEE. Written as DNA, the CDR3 is TGTGCCAGCAGCTTTGGTTCAAGAGCCTCTGGGGCCAACGTCCTGACTTTC. Protein sequence: CASSFGSRASGANVLTF.

This rearrangement joins TRBV5-4 to TRBJ2-7; 9 nucleotides agree with TRBD2. Germline-derived CDR1 and CDR2 are SGHNT and YYREEE (reference sequence). J lost 1 base, V lost 3 bases, and 5 bases had no gene match. There are 15 residues in the CDR3. The CDR3 DNA is TGTGCCAGCAGCTCCCAAGCGGGAGGATCCTACGAGCAGTACTTC. Translating gives CASSSQAGGSYEQYF. Full variable domain (remainder filled in from reference TRBV5-4 and TRBJ2-7): ETGVTQSPTHLIKTRGQQVTLRCSSQSGHNTVSWYQQALGQGPQFIFQYYREEENGRGNFPPRFSGLQFPNYSSELNVNALELDDSALYLCASSSQAGGSYEQYFGPGTRLTVT.

V gene TRBV29-1 combines with J gene TRBJ1-2, with TRBD1 identical over 8 bases. The length of the CDR3 is 15 residues. The J segment lost 8 bases and the V segment lost 3 bases, leaving 14 bases of the junction unmatched. The germline CDR1 and CDR2 sequences are SQVTM and ANQGSEA. CDR3 DNA: TGCAGCGTTGACCAGGTCCAAGGGACAGGCGGAGGCTACACCTTC. Translated, it gives CSVDQVQGTGGGYTF.

Note on this clone: This specimen includes other DNA sequences encoding the same CDR3. This sequence joins TRBV2 and TRBJ2-1, with a tentative D call TRBD2 (6 bases). Per the germline V gene, CDR1 is SNHLY and CDR2 is FYNNEI. The CDR3 extends over 12 amino acids. V dropped 4 bases and J dropped 9 bases, with 10 bases sitting between them. This chain's CDR3 is CASSGEAGEQFF. For the CDR3, the DNA is TGTGCCAGCAGTGGGGAGGCTGGTGAGCAGTTCTTC.

The chain couples TRBV7-6 to TRBJ1-1; D perhaps matches TRBD1 (6 bases). CDR1 is SGHVS and CDR2 is FNYEAQ in the germline V gene. This CDR3 is 13 amino acids long. Trimming pared 5 bases from V and 0 bases from J, leaving 7 bases between. This CDR3 is CASSGDMNTEAFF. The CDR3 region has the DNA TGTGCCAGCAGCGGGGACATGAACACTGAAGCTTTCTTT.